This TCR beta chain appears in the sequencing data of a study of control samples from healthy donors and cancer patients. Repertoires were generated with immunoSEQ multiplex PCR, while TCRdb's copy carries only in-frame clones and drops some. The data show about 110,000 clones, more than 75% seen once. V was trimmed by 0 bases and J by 7 bases, leaving 8 bases between them. The germline V gene encodes CDR1 SGHDT and CDR2 YYEEEE. This CDR3 contains 13 residues. This clonotype was sampled from a woman aged 55-70 years with lung cancer. The rearrangement links TRBV5-6 to TRBJ1-5; TRBD1 might be the D (6 bases). Sequenced input: PBMCs. The CDR3 region is CASSLDGGQPQHF. The CDR3 DNA reads as TGTGCCAGCAGCTTGGATGGGGGCCAGCCCCAGCATTTT. Complete variable domain (other parts from reference TRBV5-6 and TRBJ1-5): DAGVTQSPTHLIKTRGQQVTLRCSPKSGHDTVSWYQQALGQGPQFIFQYYEEEERQRGNFPDRFSGHQFPNYSSELNVNALLLGDSALYLCASSLDGGQPQHFGDGTRLSIL.